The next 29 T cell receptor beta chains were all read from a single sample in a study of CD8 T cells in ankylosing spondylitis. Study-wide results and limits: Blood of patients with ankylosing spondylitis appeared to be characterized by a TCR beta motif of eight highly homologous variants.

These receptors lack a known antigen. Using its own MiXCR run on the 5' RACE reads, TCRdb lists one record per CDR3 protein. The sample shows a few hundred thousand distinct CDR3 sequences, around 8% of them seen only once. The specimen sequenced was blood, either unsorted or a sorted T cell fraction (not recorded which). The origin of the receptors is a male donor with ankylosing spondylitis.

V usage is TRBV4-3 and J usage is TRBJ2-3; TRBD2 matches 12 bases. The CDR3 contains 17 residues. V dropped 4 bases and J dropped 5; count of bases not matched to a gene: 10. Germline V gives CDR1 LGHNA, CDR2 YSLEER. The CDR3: CASSRRLAGAGRDTQYF. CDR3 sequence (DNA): TGCGCCAGCAGCCGCAGACTAGCGGGAGCGGGTAGAGATACGCAGTATTTT.

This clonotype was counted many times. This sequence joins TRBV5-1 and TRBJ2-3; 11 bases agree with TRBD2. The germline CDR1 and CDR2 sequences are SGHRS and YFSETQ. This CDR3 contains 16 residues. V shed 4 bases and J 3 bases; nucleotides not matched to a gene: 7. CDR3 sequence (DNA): TGCGCCAGCAGCCCCACTAGCGGGAGTACGACAGATACGCAGTATTTT. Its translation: CASSPTSGSTTDTQYF.

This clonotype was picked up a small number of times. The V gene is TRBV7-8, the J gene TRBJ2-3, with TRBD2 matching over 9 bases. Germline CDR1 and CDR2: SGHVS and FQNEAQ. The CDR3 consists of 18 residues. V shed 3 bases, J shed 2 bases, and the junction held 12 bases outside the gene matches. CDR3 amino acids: CASSFSDRGLANTDTQYF. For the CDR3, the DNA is TGTGCCAGCAGCTTCTCCGATCGTGGACTAGCGAACACAGATACGCAGTATTTT.

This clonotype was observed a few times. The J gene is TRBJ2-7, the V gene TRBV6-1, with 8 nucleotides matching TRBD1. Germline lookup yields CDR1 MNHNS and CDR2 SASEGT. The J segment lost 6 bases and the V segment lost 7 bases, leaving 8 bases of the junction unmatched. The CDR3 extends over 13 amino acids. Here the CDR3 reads CASKGQGLPEQYF. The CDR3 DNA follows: TGTGCCAGCAAAGGACAGGGTCTCCCCGAGCAGTACTTC.

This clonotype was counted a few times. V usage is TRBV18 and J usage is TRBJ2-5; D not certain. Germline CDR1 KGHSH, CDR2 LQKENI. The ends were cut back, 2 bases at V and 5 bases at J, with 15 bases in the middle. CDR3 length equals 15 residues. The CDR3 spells CASSPVPRVGETQYF. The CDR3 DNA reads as TGTGCCAGCTCACCAGTGCCCCGAGTGGGTGAGACCCAGTACTTC. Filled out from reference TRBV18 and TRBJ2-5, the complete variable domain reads NAGVMQNPRHLVRRRGQEARLRCSPMKGHSHVYWYRQLPEEGLKFMVYLQKENIIDESGMPKERFSAEFPKEGPSILRIQQVVRGDSAAYFCASSPVPRVGETQYFGPGTRLLVL.

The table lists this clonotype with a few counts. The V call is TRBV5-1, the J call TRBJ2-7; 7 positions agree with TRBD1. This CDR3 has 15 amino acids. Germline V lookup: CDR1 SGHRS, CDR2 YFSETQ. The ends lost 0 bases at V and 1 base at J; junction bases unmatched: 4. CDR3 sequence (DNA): TGCGCCAGCAGCTTGGACGGCAGGGGGTCCTACGAGCAGTACTTC. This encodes CASSLDGRGSYEQYF.

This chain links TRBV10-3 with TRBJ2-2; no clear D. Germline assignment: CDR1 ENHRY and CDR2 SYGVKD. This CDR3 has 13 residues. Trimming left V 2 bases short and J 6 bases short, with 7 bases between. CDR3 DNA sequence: TGTGCCATCAGTGAGGGCCGAGCCGGGGAGCTGTTTTTT. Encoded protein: CAISEGRAGELFF.

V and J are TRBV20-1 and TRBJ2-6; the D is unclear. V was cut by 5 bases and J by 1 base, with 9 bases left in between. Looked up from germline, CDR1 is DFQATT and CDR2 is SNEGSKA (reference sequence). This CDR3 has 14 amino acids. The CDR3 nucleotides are TGCAGTGCTGTGTTACCTTCTGGGGCCAACGTCCTGACTTTC. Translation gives CSAVLPSGANVLTF.

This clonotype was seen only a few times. For the CDR3, the DNA is TGCAGCGTTGGAGAGGGGGACAGGGCCTTCGGAGATACGCAGTATTTT. Amino acids: CSVGEGDRAFGDTQYF. The chain employs TRBV29-1 and TRBJ2-3; 9 bases line up with TRBD1. The CDR3 is 16 residues long. V dropped 4 bases and J dropped 5; count of bases not matched to a gene: 13. The germline V gene has CDR1 SQVTM and CDR2 ANQGSEA.

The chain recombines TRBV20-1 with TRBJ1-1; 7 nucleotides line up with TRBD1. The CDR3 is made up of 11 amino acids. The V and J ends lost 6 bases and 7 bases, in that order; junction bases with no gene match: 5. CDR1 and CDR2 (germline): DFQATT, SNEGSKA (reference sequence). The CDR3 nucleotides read TGCAGTGCCCAGGGGGGGATTGAAGCTTTCTTT. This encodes CSAQGGIEAFF.

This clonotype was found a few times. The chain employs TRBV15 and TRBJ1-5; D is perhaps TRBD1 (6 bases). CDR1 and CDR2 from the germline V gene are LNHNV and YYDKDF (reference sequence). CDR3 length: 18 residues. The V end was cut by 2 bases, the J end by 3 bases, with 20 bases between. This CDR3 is CATSRFPGGSQFNQPQHF. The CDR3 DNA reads TGTGCCACCAGCAGATTTCCGGGGGGCAGCCAATTCAATCAGCCCCAGCATTTT.

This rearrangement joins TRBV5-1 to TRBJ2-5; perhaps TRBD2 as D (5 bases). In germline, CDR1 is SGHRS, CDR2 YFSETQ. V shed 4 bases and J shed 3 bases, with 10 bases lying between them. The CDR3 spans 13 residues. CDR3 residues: CASSEGNKETQYF. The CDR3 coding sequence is TGCGCCAGCAGCGAGGGAAACAAAGAGACCCAGTACTTC. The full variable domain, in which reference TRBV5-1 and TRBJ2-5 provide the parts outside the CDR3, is KAGVTQTPRYLIKTRGQQVTLSCSPISGHRSVSWYQQTPGQGLQFLFEYFSETQRNKGNFPGRFSGRQFSNSRSEMNVSTLELGDSALYLCASSEGNKETQYFGPGTRLLVL.

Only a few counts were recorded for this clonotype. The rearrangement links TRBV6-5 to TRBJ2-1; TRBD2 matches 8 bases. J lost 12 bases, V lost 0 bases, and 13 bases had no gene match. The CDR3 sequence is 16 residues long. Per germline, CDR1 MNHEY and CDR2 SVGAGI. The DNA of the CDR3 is TGTGCCAGCAGTTACTCGATGCTAGCGGGTGGGGTTGTGCAGTTCTTC. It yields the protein CASSYSMLAGGVVQFF.

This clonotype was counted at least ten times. This CDR3 reads CSVEDRGKPSGSYEQFF. CDR3 bases: TGCAGCGTGGAGGACAGGGGTAAGCCTAGCGGGAGTTATGAGCAGTTCTTC. This sequence joins TRBV29-1 and TRBJ2-1; D is perhaps TRBD2 (10 bases). This CDR3 spans 17 amino acids. Germline V gives CDR1 SQVTM, CDR2 ANQGSEA. V shed 6 bases and J shed 8 bases, with 29 bases lying between them.

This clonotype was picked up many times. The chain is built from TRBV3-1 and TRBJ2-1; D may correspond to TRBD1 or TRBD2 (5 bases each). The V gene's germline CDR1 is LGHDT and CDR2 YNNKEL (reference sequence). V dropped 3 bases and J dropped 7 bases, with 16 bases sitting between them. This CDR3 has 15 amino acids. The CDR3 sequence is CASSHRDPGVNEQFF. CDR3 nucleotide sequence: TGTGCCAGCAGCCACCGGGACCCCGGTGTGAATGAGCAGTTCTTC.

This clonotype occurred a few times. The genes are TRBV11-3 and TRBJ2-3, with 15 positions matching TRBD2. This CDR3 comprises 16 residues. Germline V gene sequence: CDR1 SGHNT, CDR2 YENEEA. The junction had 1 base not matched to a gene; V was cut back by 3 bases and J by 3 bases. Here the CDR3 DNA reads TGTGCCAGCAGCTTTGGACTAGCGGGGGGGACAGATACGCAGTATTTT. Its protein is CASSFGLAGGTDTQYF. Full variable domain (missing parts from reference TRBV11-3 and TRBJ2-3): EAGVVQSPRYKIIEKKQPVAFWCNPISGHNTLYWYLQNLGQGPELLIRYENEEAVDDSQLPKDRFSAERLKGVDSTLKIQPAELGDSAVYLCASSFGLAGGTDTQYFGPGTRLTVL.

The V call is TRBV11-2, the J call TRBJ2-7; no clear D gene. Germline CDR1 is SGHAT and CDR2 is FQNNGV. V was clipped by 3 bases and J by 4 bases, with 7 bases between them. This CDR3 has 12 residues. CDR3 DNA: TGTGCCAGCAGCTTCGACCGTTACGAGCAGTACTTC. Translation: CASSFDRYEQYF. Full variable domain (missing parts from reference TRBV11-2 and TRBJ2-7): EAGVAQSPRYKIIEKRQSVAFWCNPISGHATLYWYQQILGQGPKLLIQFQNNGVVDDSQLPKDRFSAERLKGVDSTLKIQPAKLEDSAVYLCASSFDRYEQYFGPGTRLTVT.

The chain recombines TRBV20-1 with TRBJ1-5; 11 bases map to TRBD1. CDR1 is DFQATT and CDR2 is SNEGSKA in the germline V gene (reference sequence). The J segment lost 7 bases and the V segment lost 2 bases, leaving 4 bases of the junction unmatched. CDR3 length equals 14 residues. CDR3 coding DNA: TGCAGTGCTAGAAGGACAGGGGGCGTCCAGCCCCAGCATTTT. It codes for CSARRTGGVQPQHF.

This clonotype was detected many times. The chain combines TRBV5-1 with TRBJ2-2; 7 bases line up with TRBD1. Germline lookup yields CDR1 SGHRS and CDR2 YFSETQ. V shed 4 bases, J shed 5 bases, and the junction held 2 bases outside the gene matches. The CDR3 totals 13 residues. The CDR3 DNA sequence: TGCGCCAGCAGCCCGACAGGGACCGGGGAGCTGTTTTTT. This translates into CASSPTGTGELFF.

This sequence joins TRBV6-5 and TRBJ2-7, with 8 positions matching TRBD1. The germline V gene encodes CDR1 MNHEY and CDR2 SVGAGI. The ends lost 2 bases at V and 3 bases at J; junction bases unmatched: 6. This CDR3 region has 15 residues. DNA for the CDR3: TGTGCCAGCAGTTACGCGCCTGACAGGGGCTACGAGCAGTACTTC. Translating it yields CASSYAPDRGYEQYF.

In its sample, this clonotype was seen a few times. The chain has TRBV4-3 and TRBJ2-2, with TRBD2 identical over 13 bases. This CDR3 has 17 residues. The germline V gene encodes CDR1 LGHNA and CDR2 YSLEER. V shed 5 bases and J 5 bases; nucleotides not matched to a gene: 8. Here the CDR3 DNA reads TGCGCCAGCAGCATCCTGGGACTAGCGGGAAAGACCGGGGAGCTGTTTTTT. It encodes CASSILGLAGKTGELFF.

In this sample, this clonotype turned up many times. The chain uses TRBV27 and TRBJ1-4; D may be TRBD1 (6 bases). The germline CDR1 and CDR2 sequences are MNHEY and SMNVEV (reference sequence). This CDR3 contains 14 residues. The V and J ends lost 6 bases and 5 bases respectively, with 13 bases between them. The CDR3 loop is CASRSTGNNEKLFF. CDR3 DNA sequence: TGTGCCAGCAGGTCCACAGGGAACAATGAAAAACTGTTTTTT.

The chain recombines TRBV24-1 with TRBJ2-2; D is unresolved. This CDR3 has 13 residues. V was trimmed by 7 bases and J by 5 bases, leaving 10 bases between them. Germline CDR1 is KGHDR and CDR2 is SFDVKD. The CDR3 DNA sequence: TGTGCCACCAGAGCCATGGGTACCGGGGAGCTGTTTTTT. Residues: CATRAMGTGELFF.

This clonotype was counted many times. The CDR3 protein is CASSLATNSMRSPLHF. For the CDR3, the DNA is TGTGCCAGCAGCTTAGCAACTAACAGTATGAGATCACCCCTCCACTTT. J is TRBJ1-6 and V is TRBV7-6; D unresolved. Germline CDR1 reads SGHVS; CDR2 reads FNYEAQ. Between the trimmed V and J ends, which lost 0 bases and 10 bases, there was a span of 16 bases. The CDR3 spans 16 residues.

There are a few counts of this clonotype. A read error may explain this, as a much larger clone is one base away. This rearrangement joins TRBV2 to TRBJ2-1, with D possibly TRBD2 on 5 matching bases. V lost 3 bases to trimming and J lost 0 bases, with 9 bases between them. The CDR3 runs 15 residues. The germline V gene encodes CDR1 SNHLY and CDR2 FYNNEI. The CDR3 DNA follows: TGTGCCAGCAGTGATGAGGGAAGCTCCTACAATGAGCAGTTCTTC. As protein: CASSDEGSSYNEQFF.

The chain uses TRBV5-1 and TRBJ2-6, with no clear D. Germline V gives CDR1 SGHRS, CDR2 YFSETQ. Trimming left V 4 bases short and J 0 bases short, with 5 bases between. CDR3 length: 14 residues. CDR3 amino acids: CASSLYSGANVLTF. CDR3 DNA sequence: TGCGCCAGCAGCCTTTACTCTGGGGCCAACGTCCTGACTTTC.

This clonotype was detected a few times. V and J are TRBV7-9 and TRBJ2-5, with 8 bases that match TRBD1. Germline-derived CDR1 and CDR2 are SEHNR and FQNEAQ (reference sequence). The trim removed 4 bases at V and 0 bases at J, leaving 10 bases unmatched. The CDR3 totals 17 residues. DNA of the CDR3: TGTGCCAGCAGCTCCACCCCCGGACAGGGACACCAAGAGACCCAGTACTTC. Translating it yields CASSSTPGQGHQETQYF.

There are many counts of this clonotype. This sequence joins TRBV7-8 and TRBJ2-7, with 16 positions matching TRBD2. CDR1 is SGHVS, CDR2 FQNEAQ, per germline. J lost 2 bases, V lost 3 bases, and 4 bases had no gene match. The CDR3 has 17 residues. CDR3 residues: CASSFGTSGRGTYEQYF. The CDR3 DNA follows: TGTGCCAGCAGCTTTGGGACTAGCGGGAGGGGGACCTACGAGCAGTACTTC.

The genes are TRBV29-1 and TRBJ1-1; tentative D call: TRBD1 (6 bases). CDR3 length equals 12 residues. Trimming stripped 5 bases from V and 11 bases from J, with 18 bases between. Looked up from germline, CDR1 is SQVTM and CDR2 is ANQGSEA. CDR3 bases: TGCAGCGTTTTTTTGTGGGGGGCGGGTGCTTTCTTT. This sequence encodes CSVFLWGAGAFF.